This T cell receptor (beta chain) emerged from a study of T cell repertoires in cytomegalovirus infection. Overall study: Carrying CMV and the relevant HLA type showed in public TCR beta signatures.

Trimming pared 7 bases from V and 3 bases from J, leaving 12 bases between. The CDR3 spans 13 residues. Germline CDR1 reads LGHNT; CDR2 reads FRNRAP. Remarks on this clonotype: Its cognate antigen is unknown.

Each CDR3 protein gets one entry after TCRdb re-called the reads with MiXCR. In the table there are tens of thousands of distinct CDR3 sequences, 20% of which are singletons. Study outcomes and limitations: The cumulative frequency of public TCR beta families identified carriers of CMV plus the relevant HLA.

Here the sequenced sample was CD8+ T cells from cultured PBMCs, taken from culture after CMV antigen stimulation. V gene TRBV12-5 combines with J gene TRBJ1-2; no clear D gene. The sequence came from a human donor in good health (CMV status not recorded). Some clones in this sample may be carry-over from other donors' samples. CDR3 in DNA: TGTGCTAGTGCCCCTACGGGCTACTATGGCTACACCTTC. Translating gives CASAPTGYYGYTF.